These T cell receptor beta chains were read from a single sample in a study of shared clonotypes between healthy human individuals. Generated by immunoSEQ multiplex PCR, the TCRdb table keeps only in-frame clones and is missing some. The repertoire includes about 2.2 million clones, 80% to 95% of them detected once, and roughly 1.7% sits in the top ten. The sequencing sample was made of naive CD8+ T cells from PBMCs. The source of these receptors is a man between 18 and 29 years old in good health. Some clones in this sample may be carry-over from other donors' samples. The CDR3 runs from the conserved cysteine through the conserved F or W. A D gene is named only where the DNA matches it firmly. Not every row has a clone size; where given, it reads once, few, many or a size class.

j_call clone_size v_call d_call cdr3_aa cdr3_nt
TRBJ1-3 NA TRBV10-3 TRBD1 CAIRADRAGNTIYF TGTGCCATCAGGGCGGACAGGGCTGGAAACACCATATATTTT
TRBJ2-7 NA TRBV19 NA CATSDSSYEQYF TGTGCCACCTCGGACAGTTCCTACGAGCAGTACTTC
TRBJ1-2 NA TRBV29-1 NA CSVEDLGNRPSNYGYTF TGCAGCGTTGAAGATCTGGGAAACAGGCCCTCTAACTATGGCTACACCTTC
TRBJ2-3 NA TRBV4-1 NA CASSFQGTDTQYF TGCGCCAGCAGCTTTCAGGGCACAGATACGCAGTATTTT
TRBJ2-1 NA TRBV28 NA CASTREGSYNEQFF TGTGCCAGCACGCGGGAAGGGTCCTACAATGAGCAGTTCTTC
TRBJ1-1 NA TRBV13 NA CASSLQHTEAFF TGTGCCAGCAGCTTACAGCACACTGAAGCTTTCTTT
TRBJ1-1 NA TRBV28 TRBD1 CASNPTGDTEAFF TGTGCCAGCAATCCGACAGGGGACACTGAAGCTTTCTTT
TRBJ2-5 once TRBV27 NA CASRGQETQYF TGTGCCAGCAGGGGGCAAGAGACCCAGTACTTC
TRBJ2-7 NA TRBV13 NA CASSPSLHVEQYF TGTGCCAGCAGCCCTTCCCTACATGTCGAGCAGTACTTC
TRBJ2-5 NA TRBV28 NA CASSLRAVVETQYF TGTGCCAGCAGTTTAAGAGCAGTAGTTGAGACCCAGTACTTC
TRBJ2-7 NA TRBV18 NA CASSKSDVSSYEQYF TGTGCCAGCTCAAAATCGGACGTAAGCTCCTACGAGCAGTACTTC
TRBJ2-7 NA TRBV25-1 NA CASSEGLVQGGYEQYF TGTGCCAGCAGTGAGGGGCTGGTCCAGGGAGGCTACGAGCAGTACTTC
TRBJ2-2 NA TRBV19 NA CASNSPFAGRELFF TGTGCCAGTAACTCCCCCTTTGCGGGACGGGAGCTGTTTTTT
TRBJ1-2 once TRBV7-9 NA CASSLADRSYGYTF TGTGCCAGCAGCTTAGCAGACAGGTCCTATGGCTACACCTTC
TRBJ2-7 NA TRBV28 NA CATQGEGGSYEQYF TGTGCCACCCAAGGGGAGGGGGGCTCCTACGAGCAGTACTTC
TRBJ2-2 NA TRBV6-6 NA CANQGGNTGELFF TGTGCCAATCAGGGAGGGAACACCGGGGAGCTGTTTTTT
TRBJ1-2 NA TRBV28 NA CASSLRVRDYGYTF TGTGCCAGCAGTTTACGGGTCAGGGACTATGGCTACACCTTC
TRBJ2-7 NA TRBV27 TRBD1 CASSLGDRGNPYEQYF TGTGCCAGCAGTTTAGGGGACAGGGGCAACCCCTACGAGCAGTACTTC
TRBJ2-1 NA TRBV11-2 TRBD2 CASSFGASGTYEQFF TGTGCCAGCAGCTTCGGGGCTAGCGGGACCTATGAGCAGTTCTTC
TRBJ1-1 NA TRBV5-1 NA CASSLHGQPNTEAFF TGCGCCAGCAGCTTGCACGGGCAGCCGAACACTGAAGCTTTCTTT
TRBJ1-4 NA TRBV7-2 NA CASSLGGGRRNEKLFF TGTGCCAGCAGCCTGGGAGGGGGTAGACGTAATGAAAAACTGTTTTTT
TRBJ2-3 NA TRBV7-9 TRBD2 CASSFSNPGLAGDADTQYF TGTGCCAGCAGCTTCAGTAATCCGGGACTAGCGGGAGATGCAGATACGCAGTATTTT
TRBJ2-1 NA TRBV5-3 TRBD2 CARRYSGASYNEQFF TGTGCCAGAAGATATAGCGGGGCAAGCTACAATGAGCAGTTCTTC
TRBJ2-1 NA TRBV10-3 TRBD2 CAISREGRGNEQFF TGTGCCATCAGTCGGGAGGGCCGGGGCAATGAGCAGTTCTTC
TRBJ2-7 NA TRBV5-4 TRBD2 CASSSAGLAAYEQYF TGTGCCAGCAGCTCCGCAGGACTAGCGGCCTACGAGCAGTACTTC
TRBJ1-1 few TRBV30 NA CAWKLNTEAFF TGTGCCTGGAAACTGAACACTGAAGCTTTCTTT
TRBJ1-2 once TRBV28 TRBD1 CASSSLEAGGGYGYTF TGTGCCAGCAGCTCCCTCGAGGCAGGGGGCGGGTATGGCTACACCTTC
TRBJ2-7 NA TRBV2 TRBD1 CASRDGDRAMYEQYF TGTGCCAGCAGAGACGGGGACAGGGCAATGTACGAGCAGTACTTC
TRBJ2-2 NA TRBV7-2 NA CASTPTGELFF TGTGCCAGTACCCCAACCGGGGAGCTGTTTTTT
TRBJ2-7 NA TRBV27 NA CASSFLAPTSSYEQYF TGTGCCAGCAGTTTTTTGGCGCCTACCAGCTCCTACGAGCAGTACTTC
TRBJ2-1 NA TRBV11-1 NA CASSLVLDWNEQFF TGTGCCAGCAGCTTAGTTCTGGACTGGAATGAGCAGTTCTTC
TRBJ1-5 NA TRBV7-9 NA CASSARPGGEPQHF TGTGCCAGCAGCGCCAGACCTGGAGGCGAGCCCCAGCATTTT
TRBJ2-1 NA TRBV19 NA CASNSPRGPGEQFF TGTGCCAGTAACTCCCCCCGGGGCCCGGGAGAGCAGTTCTTC
TRBJ2-2 NA TRBV7-9 NA CASSYGTLYTGELFF TGTGCCAGCTCCTACGGGACACTTTACACCGGGGAGCTGTTTTTT
TRBJ1-2 NA TRBV4-1 TRBD1 CASSQVGTGAYGYTF TGCGCCAGCAGCCAAGTCGGGACAGGGGCCTATGGCTACACCTTC
TRBJ2-3 NA TRBV4-2 NA CASSQEPATVIVSTDTQYF TGTGCCAGCAGCCAAGAACCGGCAACCGTTATTGTTAGCACAGATACGCAGTATTTT
TRBJ2-3 NA TRBV4-1 NA CASSLARGADDTQYF TGCGCCAGCAGCCTCGCCCGAGGCGCGGATGATACGCAGTATTTT
TRBJ2-6 NA TRBV7-3 NA CASSLNRQGGGTSGANVLTF TGTGCCAGCAGCTTAAATAGGCAAGGGGGAGGGACCTCTGGGGCCAACGTCCTGACTTTC
TRBJ1-5 NA TRBV28 NA CASSLAGSNQPQHF TGTGCCAGCAGTTTAGCGGGCAGCAATCAGCCCCAGCATTTT
TRBJ2-7 once TRBV29-1 TRBD2 CSVARLAGSYEQYF TGCAGCGTTGCTAGACTAGCGGGAAGTTACGAGCAGTACTTC